This TCR beta chain was retrieved from a study of Tregs in tolerant kidney transplant recipients. The CDR3 length is 18 residues. V was pared by 1 base and J by 6 bases, with 22 bases between. Germline V CDR1 and CDR2: LGHNA, YNFKEQ. Study-level results: Activated donor B cell expansion appeared to reveal the most relevant donor-specific TCRbeta repertoire.

As to this clone: Its target is unknown.

The repertoire was sequenced with immunoSEQ multiplex PCR; TCRdb's copy has only in-frame clones and lacks some. Of around 61,000 clones in the sample, about 86% were seen once. Unstimulated regulatory T cells (CD4+CD25+CD127-), CD4+CD25- non-regulatory cells, CD4 and CD8 cells were FACS-sorted from thawed PBMCs. The receptor's source is a human donor in good health. Source material: CD4+ T cells from blood. This chain links TRBV4-2 with TRBJ2-1, with a tentative D call TRBD1 (5 bases). Here the CDR3 reads CASSQGSQLGPPPNEQFF. In nucleotides, the CDR3 is TGTGCCAGCAGCCAAGGCTCTCAGTTGGGGCCACCTCCCAATGAGCAGTTCTTC.